This T cell receptor (beta chain) was sequenced in a study of memory CD4+ T cells and cytomegalovirus serostatus. Study-level information: This sample comes from healthy Belgian adults, under 10 CMV seropositive, under 25 seronegative. Whole-study results and caveats: CD4+ memory repertoires contained about 40% of the roughly 150 reported CMV TCRbeta sequences.

As processed by the authors: After removing out-of-frame reads, 2 million to 2.5 million distinct TCRbeta sequences remained. The method was immunoSEQ multiplex PCR; TCRdb's version includes in-frame clones alone and lacks a portion of them. V and J calls and clone size follow that table, whereas D and trimming were derived from the DNA. This sample carries over 35,000 clones, just under 80% of them seen once, and the ten largest clones take around 0.99%. In its sample, this clone was seen once. Its target is unknown. With 6 bases removed from V and 2 bases from J, the gap between germline ends came to 19 bases. The germline V gene has CDR1 MDHEN and CDR2 SYDVKM. The CDR3 has 16 residues. Single viable CD3+CD4+CD8-CD45RO+ cells were sorted as the memory CD4+ T cells. After thawing, CD4+ T cells were positively selected.

Sequenced: memory CD4+ T cells from blood. The origin of this receptor is an adult in good health and CMV-seronegative. The chain carries TRBV28 and TRBJ2-5; TRBD2 might be the D (5 bases). CDR3 in DNA: TGTGCCAGCAGCCTACGTAGAGGGCGACTTCAAGAGACCCAGTACTTC. This encodes CASSLRRGRLQETQYF.